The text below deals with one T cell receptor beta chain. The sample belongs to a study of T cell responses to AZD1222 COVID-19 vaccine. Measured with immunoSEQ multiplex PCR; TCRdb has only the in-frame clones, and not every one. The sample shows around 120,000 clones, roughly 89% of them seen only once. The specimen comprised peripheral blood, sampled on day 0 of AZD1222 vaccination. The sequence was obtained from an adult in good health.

The CDR3 coding sequence is TGTGCCAGCAGTAGAGTAAATGAAAAACTGTTTTTT. Protein: CASSRVNEKLFF. The chain joins TRBV5-8 to TRBJ1-4, with unresolved D. This CDR3 contains 12 residues. Trimming stripped 5 bases from V and 5 bases from J, with 7 bases between. The germline V gene encodes CDR1 SGHTS and CDR2 YDEGEE.